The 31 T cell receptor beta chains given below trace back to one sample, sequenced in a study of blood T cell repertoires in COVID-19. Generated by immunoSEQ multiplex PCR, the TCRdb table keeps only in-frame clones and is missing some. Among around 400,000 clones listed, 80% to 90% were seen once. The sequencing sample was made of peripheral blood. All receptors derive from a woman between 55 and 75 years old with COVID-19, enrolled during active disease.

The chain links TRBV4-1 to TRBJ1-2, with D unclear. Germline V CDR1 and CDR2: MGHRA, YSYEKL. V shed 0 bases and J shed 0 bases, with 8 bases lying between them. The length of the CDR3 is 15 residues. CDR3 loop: CASSQDMAANYGYTF. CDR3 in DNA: TGCGCCAGCAGCCAAGATATGGCAGCTAACTATGGCTACACCTTC.

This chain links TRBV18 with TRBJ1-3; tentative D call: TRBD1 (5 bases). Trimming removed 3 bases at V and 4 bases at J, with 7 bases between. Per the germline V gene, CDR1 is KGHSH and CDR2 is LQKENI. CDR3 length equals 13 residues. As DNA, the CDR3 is TGTGCCAGCTCACCGGACAAAGGAAACACCATATATTTT. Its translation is CASSPDKGNTIYF.

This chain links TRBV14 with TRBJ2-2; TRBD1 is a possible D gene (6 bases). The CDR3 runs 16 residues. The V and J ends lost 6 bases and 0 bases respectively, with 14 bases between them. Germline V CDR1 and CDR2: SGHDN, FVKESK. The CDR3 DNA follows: TGTGCCAGCAGTCAGTGGGGGCTATCGAACACCGGGGAGCTGTTTTTT. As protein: CASSQWGLSNTGELFF. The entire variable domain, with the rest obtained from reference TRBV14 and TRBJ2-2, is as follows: EAGVTQFPSHSVIEKGQTVTLRCDPISGHDNLYWYRRVMGKEIKFLLHFVKESKQDESGMPNNRFLAERTGGTYSTLKVQPAELEDSGVYFCASSQWGLSNTGELFFGEGSRLTVL.

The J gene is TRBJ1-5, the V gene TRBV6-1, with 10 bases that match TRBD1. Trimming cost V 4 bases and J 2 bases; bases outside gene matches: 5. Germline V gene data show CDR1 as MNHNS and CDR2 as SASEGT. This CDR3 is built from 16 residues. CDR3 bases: TGTGCCAGCAGTGGACAGGGGGCGATTGGCAATCAGCCCCAGCATTTT. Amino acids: CASSGQGAIGNQPQHF.

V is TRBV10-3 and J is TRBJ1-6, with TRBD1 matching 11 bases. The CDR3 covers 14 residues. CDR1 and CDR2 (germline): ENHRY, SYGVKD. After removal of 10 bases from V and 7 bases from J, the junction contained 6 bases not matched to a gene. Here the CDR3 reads CATRTGGYNSPLHF. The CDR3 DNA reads TGTGCCACTCGGACAGGGGGCTACAATTCACCCCTCCACTTT.

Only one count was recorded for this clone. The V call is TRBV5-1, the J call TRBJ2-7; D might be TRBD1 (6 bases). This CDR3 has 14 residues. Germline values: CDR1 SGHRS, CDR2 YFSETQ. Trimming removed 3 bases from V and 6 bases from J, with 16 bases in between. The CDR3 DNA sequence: TGCGCCAGCAGCTCTAGGGACACGAGGGTCGAGCAGTACTTC. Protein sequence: CASSSRDTRVEQYF.

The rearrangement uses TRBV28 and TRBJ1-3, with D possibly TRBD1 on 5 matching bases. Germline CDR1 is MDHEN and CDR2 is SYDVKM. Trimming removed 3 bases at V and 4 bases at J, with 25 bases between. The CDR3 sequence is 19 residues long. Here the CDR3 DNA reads TGTGCCAGCAGTTTCAATATAAGGGGTCTCCTTAGATCGGGAAACACCATATATTTT. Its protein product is CASSFNIRGLLRSGNTIYF.

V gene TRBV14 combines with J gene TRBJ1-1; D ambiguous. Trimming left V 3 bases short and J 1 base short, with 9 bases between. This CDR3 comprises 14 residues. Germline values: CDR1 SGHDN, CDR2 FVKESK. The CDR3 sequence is CASSHRRGNTEAFF. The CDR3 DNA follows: TGTGCCAGCAGCCACAGACGGGGGAACACTGAAGCTTTCTTT.

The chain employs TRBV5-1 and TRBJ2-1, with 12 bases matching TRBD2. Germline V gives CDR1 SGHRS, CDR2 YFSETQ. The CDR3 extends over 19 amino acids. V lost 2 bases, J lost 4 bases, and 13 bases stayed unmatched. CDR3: CASSLRLAGGPFKYNEQFF. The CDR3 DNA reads TGCGCCAGCAGCTTACGTCTAGCGGGGGGGCCTTTCAAGTACAATGAGCAGTTCTTC.

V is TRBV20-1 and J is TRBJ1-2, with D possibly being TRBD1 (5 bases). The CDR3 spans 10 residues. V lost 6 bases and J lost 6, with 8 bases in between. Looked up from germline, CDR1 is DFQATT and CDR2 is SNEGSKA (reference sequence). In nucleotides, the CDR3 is TGCAGTGCCGGCAGGGATGGCTACACCTTC. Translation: CSAGRDGYTF.

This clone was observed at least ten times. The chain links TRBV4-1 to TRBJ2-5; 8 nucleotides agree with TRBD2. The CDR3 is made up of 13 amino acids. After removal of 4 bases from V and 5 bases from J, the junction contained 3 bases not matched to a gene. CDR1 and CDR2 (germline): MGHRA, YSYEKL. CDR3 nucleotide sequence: TGCGCCAGCAGCCTAACGGGGGGGGAGACCCAGTACTTC. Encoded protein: CASSLTGGETQYF.

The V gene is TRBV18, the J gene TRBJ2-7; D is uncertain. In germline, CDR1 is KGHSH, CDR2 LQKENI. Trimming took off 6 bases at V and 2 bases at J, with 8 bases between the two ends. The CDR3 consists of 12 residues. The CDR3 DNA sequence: TGTGCCAGCTCGCCGGTTGCCTACGAGCAGTACTTC. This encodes CASSPVAYEQYF. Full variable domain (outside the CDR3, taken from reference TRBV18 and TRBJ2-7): NAGVMQNPRHLVRRRGQEARLRCSPMKGHSHVYWYRQLPEEGLKFMVYLQKENIIDESGMPKERFSAEFPKEGPSILRIQQVVRGDSAAYFCASSPVAYEQYFGPGTRLTVT.

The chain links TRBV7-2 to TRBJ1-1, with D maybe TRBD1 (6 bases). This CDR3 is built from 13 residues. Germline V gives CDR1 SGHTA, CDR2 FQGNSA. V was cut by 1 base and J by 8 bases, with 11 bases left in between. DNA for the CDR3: TGTGCCAGCAGCTTAGGTGTTGGACAGGAAGCTTTCTTT. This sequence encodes CASSLGVGQEAFF.

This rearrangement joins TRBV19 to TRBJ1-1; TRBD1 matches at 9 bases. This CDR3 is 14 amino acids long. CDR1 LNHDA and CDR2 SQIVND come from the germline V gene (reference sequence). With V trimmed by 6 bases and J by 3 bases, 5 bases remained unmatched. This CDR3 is CASSQTGGHTEAFF. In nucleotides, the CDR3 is TGTGCCAGTAGCCAGACAGGGGGGCACACTGAAGCTTTCTTT.

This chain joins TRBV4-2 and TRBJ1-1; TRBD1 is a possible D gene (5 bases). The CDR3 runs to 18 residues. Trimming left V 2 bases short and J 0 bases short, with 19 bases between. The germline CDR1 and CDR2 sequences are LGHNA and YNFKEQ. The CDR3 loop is CASSQRVGRVSMNTEAFF. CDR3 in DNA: TGTGCCAGCAGCCAACGGGTCGGCAGGGTGTCGATGAACACTGAAGCTTTCTTT.

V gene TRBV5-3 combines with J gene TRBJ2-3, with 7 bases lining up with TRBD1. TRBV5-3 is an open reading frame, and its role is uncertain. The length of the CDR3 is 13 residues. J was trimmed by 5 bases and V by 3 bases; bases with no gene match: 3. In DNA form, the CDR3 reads TGTGCCAGAAGCTACGACAGGGAAGATACGCAGTATTTT. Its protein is CARSYDREDTQYF.

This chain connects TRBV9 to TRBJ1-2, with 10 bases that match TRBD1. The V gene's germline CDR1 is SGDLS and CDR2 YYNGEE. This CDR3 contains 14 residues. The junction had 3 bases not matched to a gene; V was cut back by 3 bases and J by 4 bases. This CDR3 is CASSGDRGSYGYTF. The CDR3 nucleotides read TGTGCCAGCAGCGGGGACAGGGGCAGCTATGGCTACACCTTC.

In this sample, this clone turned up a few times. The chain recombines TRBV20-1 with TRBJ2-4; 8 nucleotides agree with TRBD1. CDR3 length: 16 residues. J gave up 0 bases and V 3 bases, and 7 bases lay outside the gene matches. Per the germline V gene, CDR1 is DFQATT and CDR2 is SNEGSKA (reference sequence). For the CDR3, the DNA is TGCAGTGCTAGTGCTGACAGGGGATTAGCCAAAAACATTCAGTACTTC. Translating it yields CSASADRGLAKNIQYF.

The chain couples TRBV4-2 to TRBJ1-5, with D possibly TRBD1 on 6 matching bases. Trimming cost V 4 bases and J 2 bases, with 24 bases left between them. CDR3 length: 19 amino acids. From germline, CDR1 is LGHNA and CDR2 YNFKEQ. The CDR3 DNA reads TGTGCCAGCAGCCTTAACCGGGACACCGACCTATCGGGCAATCAGCCCCAGCATTTT. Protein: CASSLNRDTDLSGNQPQHF.

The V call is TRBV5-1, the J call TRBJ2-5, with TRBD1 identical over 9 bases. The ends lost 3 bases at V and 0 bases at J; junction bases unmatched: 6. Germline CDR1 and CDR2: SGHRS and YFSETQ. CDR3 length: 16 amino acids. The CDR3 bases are TGCGCCAGCAGCTGGACAGGGGACTGGAACCAAGAGACCCAGTACTTC. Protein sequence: CASSWTGDWNQETQYF.

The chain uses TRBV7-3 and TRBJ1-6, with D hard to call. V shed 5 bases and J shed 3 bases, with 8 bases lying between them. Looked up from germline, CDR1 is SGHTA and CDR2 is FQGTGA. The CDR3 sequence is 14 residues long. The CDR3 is CASSRAFYNSPLHF. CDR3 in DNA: TGTGCCAGCAGCCGAGCTTTCTATAATTCACCCCTCCACTTT. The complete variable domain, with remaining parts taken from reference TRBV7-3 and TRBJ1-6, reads GAGVSQTPSNKVTEKGKYVELRCDPISGHTALYWYRQSLGQGPEFLIYFQGTGAADDSGLPNDRFFAVRPEGSVSTLKIQRTERGDSAVYLCASSRAFYNSPLHFGNGTRLTVT.

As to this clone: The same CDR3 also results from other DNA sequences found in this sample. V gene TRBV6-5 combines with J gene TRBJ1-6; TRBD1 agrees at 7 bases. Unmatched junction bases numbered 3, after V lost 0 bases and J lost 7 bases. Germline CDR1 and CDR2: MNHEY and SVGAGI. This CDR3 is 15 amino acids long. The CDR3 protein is CASSYSRDRNSPLHF. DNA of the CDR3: TGTGCCAGCAGTTACTCGCGGGACAGAAATTCACCCCTCCACTTT.

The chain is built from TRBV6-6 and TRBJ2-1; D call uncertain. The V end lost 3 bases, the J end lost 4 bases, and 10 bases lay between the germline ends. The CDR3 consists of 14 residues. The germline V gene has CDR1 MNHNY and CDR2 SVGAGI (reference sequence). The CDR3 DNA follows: TGTGCCAGCAGTTATTCCCGGGTTTACAATGAGCAGTTCTTC. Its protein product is CASSYSRVYNEQFF.

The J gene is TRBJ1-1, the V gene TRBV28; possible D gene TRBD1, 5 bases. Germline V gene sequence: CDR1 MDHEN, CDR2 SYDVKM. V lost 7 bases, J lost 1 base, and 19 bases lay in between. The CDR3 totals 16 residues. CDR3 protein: CASIPAGRVRNTEAFF. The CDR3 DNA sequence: TGTGCCAGCATCCCGGCAGGGAGGGTAAGGAACACTGAAGCTTTCTTT.

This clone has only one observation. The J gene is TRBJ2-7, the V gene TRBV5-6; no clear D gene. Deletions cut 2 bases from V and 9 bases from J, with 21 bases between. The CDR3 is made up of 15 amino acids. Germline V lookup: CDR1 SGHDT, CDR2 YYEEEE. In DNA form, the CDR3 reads TGTGCCAGCAGCTTAGGCGGAACCGCTCGTAGTGGGCAGTACTTC. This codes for CASSLGGTARSGQYF.

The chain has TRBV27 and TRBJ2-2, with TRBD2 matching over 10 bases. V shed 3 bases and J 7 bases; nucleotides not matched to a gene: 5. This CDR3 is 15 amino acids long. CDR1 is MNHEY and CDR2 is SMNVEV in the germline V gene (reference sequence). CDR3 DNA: TGTGCCAGCAGTTTTCCCACTAGCGGGGACGGGGAGCTGTTTTTT. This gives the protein CASSFPTSGDGELFF.

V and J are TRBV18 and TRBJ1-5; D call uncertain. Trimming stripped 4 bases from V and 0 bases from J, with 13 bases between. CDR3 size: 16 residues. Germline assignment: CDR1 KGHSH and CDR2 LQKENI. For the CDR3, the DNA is TGTGCCAGCTCACTAATTGCGGGGAATAGCAATCAGCCCCAGCATTTT. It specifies CASSLIAGNSNQPQHF.

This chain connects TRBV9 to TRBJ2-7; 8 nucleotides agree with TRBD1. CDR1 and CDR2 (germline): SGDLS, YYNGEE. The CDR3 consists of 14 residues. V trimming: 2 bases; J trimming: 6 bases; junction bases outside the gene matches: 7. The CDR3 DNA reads TGTGCCAGCAGCGTCGGACAGGGAAGAGGCGAGCAGTACTTC. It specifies CASSVGQGRGEQYF.

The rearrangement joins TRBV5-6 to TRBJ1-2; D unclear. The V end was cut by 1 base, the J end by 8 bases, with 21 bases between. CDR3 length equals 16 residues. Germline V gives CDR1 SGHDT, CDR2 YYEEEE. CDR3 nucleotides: TGTGCCAGCAGCTTGTTTGAGCAGAGCGGGTTGGGAGGCTACACCTTC. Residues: CASSLFEQSGLGGYTF. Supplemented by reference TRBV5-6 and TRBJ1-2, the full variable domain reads DAGVTQSPTHLIKTRGQQVTLRCSPKSGHDTVSWYQQALGQGPQFIFQYYEEEERQRGNFPDRFSGHQFPNYSSELNVNALLLGDSALYLCASSLFEQSGLGGYTFGSGTRLTVV.

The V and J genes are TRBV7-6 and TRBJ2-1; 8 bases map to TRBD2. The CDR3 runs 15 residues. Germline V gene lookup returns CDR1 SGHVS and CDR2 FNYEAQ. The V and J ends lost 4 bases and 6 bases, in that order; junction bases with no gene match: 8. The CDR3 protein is CASSSVGGAPNEQFF. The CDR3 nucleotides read TGTGCCAGCAGCTCGGTCGGGGGGGCCCCCAATGAGCAGTTCTTC.

Written as DNA, the CDR3 is TGTGCCAGCAGTTGGACTAGCGGGCCCGGGACCCAGTACTTC. It yields the protein CASSWTSGPGTQYF. The chain couples TRBV27 to TRBJ2-5, with 11 bases lining up with TRBD2. The CDR3 length is 14 residues. Germline CDR1 and CDR2: MNHEY and SMNVEV (reference sequence). V lost 4 bases to trimming and J lost 7 bases; unmatched junction nucleotides: 5.